This TCR beta chain appears in the sequencing data of a study of T cell repertoires in cytomegalovirus infection. As for the study in general: It was the public TCR beta signatures that indicated both CMV infection and matching HLA type.

TCRdb processed the reads anew with MiXCR; each CDR3 protein has one entry. Here the sample spans roughly 200,000 distinct CDR3 sequences, approximately 9.7% being singletons. Unmatched junction bases numbered 5, after V lost 5 bases and J lost 5 bases. Germline CDR1 SGHTA, CDR2 FQGNSA. This CDR3 is 14 amino acids long. Findings of the study overall: Across the ex vivo response, the dominant clonotypes were HLA-C-restricted CMV-specific TCR beta clonotypes.

This clonotype was recorded at least ten times. The antigen is not known. Sequencing was done on a sample of PBMCs. This chain joins TRBV7-2 and TRBJ1-2; 10 bases are shared with TRBD1. The source is a human donor in good health (CMV status not recorded). Some clones in this sample may be carry-over from other donors' samples. CDR3 in DNA: TGTGCCAGCAGCCAAACGGGACAGGGGTATGGCTACACCTTC. It encodes CASSQTGQGYGYTF.